These 16 T cell receptor beta chains share one sample of origin, sequenced in a study of T cells in Graves' hyperthyroidism and ophthalmopathy. Amplification of TCR beta CDR3 regions was performed using RNA transcripts as template. The HTBI primer set was used in a first-round RT-PCR of the TCR CDR3. TCRdb reanalysed the multiplex PCR reads using MiXCR and keeps one entry per CDR3 protein. The sample has around 600,000 distinct CDR3 sequences; more than 14% are singletons. Sequenced: blood. These receptors all stem from a woman in her fifties or sixties with Graves' ophthalmopathy.

The sample holds many counts of this clonotype. V is TRBV27 and J is TRBJ2-1; D is undetermined. The CDR3 contains 14 residues. In germline, CDR1 is MNHEY, CDR2 SMNVEV (reference sequence). V lost 5 bases, J lost 6 bases, and 14 bases lay in between. CDR3 sequence (DNA): TGTGCCAGCAGTCCCAGCCGACCACCCAATGAGCAGTTCTTC. Translating gives CASSPSRPPNEQFF.

V and J are TRBV9 and TRBJ2-3; tentative D call: TRBD2 (6 bases). Deletions cut 0 bases from V and 5 bases from J, with 19 bases between. Germline V gene data show CDR1 as SGDLS and CDR2 as YYNGEE. The CDR3 runs to 17 residues. The CDR3 is CASSVDLGGAVRDTQYF. The DNA for the CDR3 is TGTGCCAGCAGCGTAGATCTGGGGGGTGCGGTGCGAGATACGCAGTATTTT.

This clonotype was observed at least ten times. This chain uses TRBV28 with TRBJ2-5, with 15 positions matching TRBD2. This CDR3 has 20 amino acids. The J segment lost 2 bases and the V segment lost 4 bases, leaving 14 bases of the junction unmatched. Per germline, CDR1 MDHEN and CDR2 SYDVKM. Written as DNA, the CDR3 is TGTGCCAGCAGTTCCTGGACTAGCGGGAGGGCCATAATAAAGCAAGAGACCCAGTACTTC. It yields the protein CASSSWTSGRAIIKQETQYF.

This clonotype was recorded many times. The chain uses TRBV6-1 and TRBJ2-7; no clear D gene. Germline CDR1 and CDR2: MNHNS and SASEGT. V lost 8 bases and J lost 0, with 17 bases in between. CDR3 length: 15 residues. CDR3 amino acids: CASSNPASSSYEQYF. CDR3 in DNA: TGTGCCAGCTCAAACCCGGCGTCGAGCTCCTACGAGCAGTACTTC.

This clonotype was recorded a few times. The chain recombines TRBV28 with TRBJ2-5; D is perhaps TRBD2 (6 bases). This CDR3 comprises 13 residues. V was shortened by 6 bases and J by 10 bases, with 18 bases between the two germline ends. Germline CDR1 MDHEN, CDR2 SYDVKM. The CDR3 region has the DNA TGTGCCAGCAGCCAACCCCCGGGCGGGAACCAGTACTTC. Protein: CASSQPPGGNQYF.

This clonotype was detected only a few times. The genes are TRBV28 and TRBJ1-2, with a possible D match to TRBD1 (6 bases). V lost 5 bases and J lost 7, with 20 bases in between. The CDR3 is 15 amino acids. The germline CDR1 and CDR2 sequences are MDHEN and SYDVKM. CDR3 bases: TGTGCCAGCAGTGTTGAGGGACAAGAAAGAGGTGGCTACACCTTC. The encoded protein is CASSVEGQERGGYTF.

V gene TRBV4-2 combines with J gene TRBJ2-3; D gene ambiguous. V was shortened by 1 base and J by 2 bases, with 10 bases between the two germline ends. The CDR3 has 15 residues. CDR1 is LGHNA and CDR2 is YNFKEQ in the germline V gene. The CDR3 sequence: CASSQVGHITDTQYF. CDR3 sequence (DNA): TGTGCCAGCAGCCAAGTCGGTCATATCACAGATACGCAGTATTTT.

This clonotype was seen ten or more times. In DNA form, the CDR3 reads TGTGCCAGCAGCTTAGCGGGGGCGGGGTGGAGCACTGAAGCTTTCTTT. This codes for CASSLAGAGWSTEAFF. This chain connects TRBV7-8 to TRBJ1-1, with TRBD1 as a possible D gene (6 bases). Germline values: CDR1 SGHVS, CDR2 FQNEAQ. The CDR3 sequence is 16 residues long. V was cut by 0 bases and J by 4 bases, with 15 bases left in between.

This clonotype was detected ten times or more. The J gene is TRBJ2-7, the V gene TRBV11-2, with D possibly called TRBD1 or TRBD2 (5 bases each). Germline assignment: CDR1 SGHAT and CDR2 FQNNGV. The CDR3 consists of 14 residues. The V end was cut by 7 bases, the J end by 1 base, with 14 bases between. CDR3 bases: TGTGCCAGCATGCCGGGACCCTCATCCTACGAGCAGTACTTC. Residues: CASMPGPSSYEQYF.

This clonotype came up many times. This rearrangement joins TRBV7-2 to TRBJ1-1, with D possibly matching TRBD1 (6 bases). There are 16 residues in the CDR3. The V end was cut by 4 bases, the J end by 2 bases, with 17 bases between. Looked up from germline, CDR1 is SGHTA and CDR2 is FQGNSA. The CDR3 DNA is TGTGCCAGCAGCTCCCCTGGGGGGGGGCAAAACACTGAAGCTTTCTTT. It translates to CASSSPGGGQNTEAFF.

This clonotype showed up just a few times. The V gene is TRBV6-1, the J gene TRBJ1-5, with D possibly matching TRBD1 (6 bases). Germline-derived CDR1 and CDR2 are MNHNS and SASEGT. The CDR3 extends over 17 amino acids. The V and J ends lost 1 base and 3 bases respectively, with 16 bases between them. Here the CDR3 DNA reads TGTGCCAGCAGTGAAGATAGGCAGGGGCGTAACAATCAGCCCCAGCATTTT. As protein: CASSEDRQGRNNQPQHF.

A word on this clonotype: This may be a read error, as it is one base from a much larger clone. The chain is built from TRBV12-3 or TRBV12-4 and TRBJ1-3, with D possibly matching TRBD1 (6 bases). The CDR3 has 15 amino acids. V was trimmed by 3 bases and J by 2 bases, leaving 11 bases between them. This CDR3 reads CASSFWGQAGNTIYF. CDR3 DNA: TGTGCCAGCAGTTTTTGGGGGCAAGCTGGAAACACCATATATTTT.

The chain couples TRBV12-5 to TRBJ2-5, with D perhaps TRBD1 (5 bases). Germline V CDR1 and CDR2: LGHNT, FRNRAP. V lost 3 bases to trimming and J lost 4 bases, with 12 bases between them. The CDR3 loop spans 14 amino acids. The CDR3 loop is CASGFVGVGETQYF. CDR3 bases: TGTGCTAGTGGTTTTGTAGGGGTTGGAGAGACCCAGTACTTC.

This clonotype was recorded many times. The rearrangement links TRBV20-1 to TRBJ1-4; a weak D match, TRBD1 (5 bases). CDR1 is DFQATT and CDR2 is SNEGSKA in the germline V gene (reference sequence). CDR3 length: 15 residues. The germline V and J ends were trimmed by 1 base and 7 bases, with 16 bases remaining between them. The CDR3 loop reads CSARAGAFDGEKLFF. In DNA, the CDR3 is TGCAGTGCTAGAGCCGGGGCCTTCGACGGTGAAAAACTGTTTTTT.

This clonotype was found many times. The chain is built from TRBV27 and TRBJ1-5; D perhaps matches TRBD1 (6 bases). Germline loops: CDR1 MNHEY, CDR2 SMNVEV (reference sequence). The CDR3 is made up of 16 amino acids. With 5 bases removed from V and 3 bases from J, the gap between germline ends came to 17 bases. CDR3 region: CASSRSRGRPNQPQHF. The DNA of the CDR3 is TGTGCCAGCAGTAGGTCGAGGGGGAGGCCCAATCAGCCCCAGCATTTT.

This clonotype has ten or more counts. The chain is built from TRBV2 and TRBJ1-1; D is ambiguous. Germline CDR1 is SNHLY and CDR2 is FYNNEI. The CDR3 is made up of 12 amino acids. The germline V and J ends were trimmed by 10 bases and 1 base, with 10 bases remaining between them. The CDR3 DNA sequence: TGTGCCACCACTATCCGGAACACTGAAGCTTTCTTT. Its protein product is CATTIRNTEAFF.